This T cell receptor (beta chain) stems from a study of blood T cell repertoires in COVID-19. The germline V gene encodes CDR1 SGHAT and CDR2 FQDESV (reference sequence). V was trimmed by 1 base and J by 6 bases, leaving 13 bases between them. This CDR3 contains 15 residues. Assay: immunoSEQ multiplex PCR; the TCRdb copy retains only in-frame clones and omits some. Among roughly 120,000 clones, roughly 90% were seen once, and the ten largest hold 7.5% to 9%. This sequence originates from a man between 70 and 80 years old who had recovered from COVID-19. V usage is TRBV11-1 and J usage is TRBJ2-1; tentative D call: TRBD2 (6 bases). The sequencing sample was made of peripheral blood. CDR3 DNA: TGTGCCAGCAGCTTAGTTAGCGGAACCGCCAATGAGCAGTTCTTC. It translates to CASSLVSGTANEQFF.